The rows below give T cell receptor beta chains drawn from one sample of a study of blood T cell repertoires in COVID-19. Here immunoSEQ multiplex PCR was the method, and the copy in TCRdb shows in-frame clones only, minus some. The sample records about 260,000 clones, 85% being singletons. Sequenced input: peripheral blood. These receptors came from a human donor in a cohort sampled during active COVID-19. CDR3s include the opening cysteine and the closing phenylalanine or tryptophan. The order of the fields is CDR3 DNA, CDR3 protein, V gene, clone size, J gene, D gene. D genes are given only for firm matches. Size is stated for part of the rows, as once, few or many counts, or as a class when the clone is expanded.

TGTGCCTGCCGTTCTCCAGGGGGATCTTCACCCCTCCACTTT	CACRSPGGSSPLHF	TRBV30	NA	TRBJ1-6	TRBD1
TGTGCCAGCAGCGTACTAGCGGGATATGAGCAGTTCTTC	CASSVLAGYEQFF	TRBV9	NA	TRBJ2-1	TRBD2
TGTGCCAGCAGTTTCCGCGGGGAGCAGTTCTTC	CASSFRGEQFF	TRBV28	NA	TRBJ2-1	NA
TGTGCCACCGCGGACAGGCTTAATTCACCCCTCCACTTT	CATADRLNSPLHF	TRBV2	NA	TRBJ1-6	TRBD1
TGTGCCAGCAGTTACGGGGGGGCTGAAGCTTTCTTT	CASSYGGAEAFF	TRBV6-5	NA	TRBJ1-1	NA
TGCGCCAGCAGCTTGGAGGGGCGGCAAGATACGCAGTATTTT	CASSLEGRQDTQYF	TRBV5-1	NA	TRBJ2-3	NA
TGTGCCAGCAGTTTGCGGGGCACAGGGGGGAAAGAGACCCAGTACTTC	CASSLRGTGGKETQYF	TRBV28	NA	TRBJ2-5	TRBD1
TGTGCCCTCCGTTCGGGGGCGAACACCGGGGAGCTGTTTTTT	CALRSGANTGELFF	TRBV19	NA	TRBJ2-2	NA
TGTGCCAGCAGTCCTAGAGTGGATACGCAGTATTTT	CASSPRVDTQYF	TRBV9	NA	TRBJ2-3	NA
TGTGCCAGCAGCCGGGGACAGGTTGATCAGCCCCAGCATTTT	CASSRGQVDQPQHF	TRBV3-1/TRBV3-2	NA	TRBJ1-5	TRBD1
TGCGCCAGCAGCACGAGTGGCAATGAGCAGTTCTTC	CASSTSGNEQFF	TRBV4-3	NA	TRBJ2-1	NA
TGTGCCAGCAGAAAACGGGGAGAGACCCAGTACTTC	CASRKRGETQYF	TRBV3-1/TRBV3-2	NA	TRBJ2-5	NA
TGTGCCACCAGTCACAGTCTCAACGAAGAGACCCAGTACTTC	CATSHSLNEETQYF	TRBV15	NA	TRBJ2-5	NA
TGTGCCAGCAGCCAACGGGACAGATCCTGGAGCTCTGGAAACACCATATATTTT	CASSQRDRSWSSGNTIYF	TRBV3-1/TRBV3-2	NA	TRBJ1-3	TRBD1
TGCAGTGCTAGTGGTGGGGCCCAAACTGAAGCTTTCTTT	CSASGGAQTEAFF	TRBV20-1	once	TRBJ1-1	NA
TGTGCCAGCAGCGTAGTCTTTAGGAGGTGGTCCACAGATACGCAGTATTTT	CASSVVFRRWSTDTQYF	TRBV9	once	TRBJ2-3	NA
TGTGCCAGCAGCGGACAGGGAGGCGTTAGAGAGACCCAGTACTTC	CASSGQGGVRETQYF	TRBV2	NA	TRBJ2-5	TRBD1
TGTGCCAGCTCACCACCAGAGTCGCGCACAGATACGCAGTATTTT	CASSPPESRTDTQYF	TRBV18	NA	TRBJ2-3	NA
TGTGCCAGTAGAACCGACAGGGGGCAGGATCAGCCCCAGCATTTT	CASRTDRGQDQPQHF	TRBV19	many	TRBJ1-5	TRBD1
TGTGCCAGCAGCTTAGGAGTTTCGGATACGCAGTATTTT	CASSLGVSDTQYF	TRBV5-4	NA	TRBJ2-3	NA
TGTGCCAGCAGGGGGACAGGGGGCGAGCAGTACTTC	CASRGTGGEQYF	TRBV12-3/TRBV12-4	NA	TRBJ2-7	TRBD1
TGTGCCATCAGTGTAGGGGAAGAGAATACGCAGTATTTT	CAISVGEENTQYF	TRBV10-3	NA	TRBJ2-3	NA
TGTGCCAGCAGTTACTGGACAACAGAAAATTCACCCCTCCACTTT	CASSYWTTENSPLHF	TRBV27	NA	TRBJ1-6	NA
TGTGCCAGCCGGCGGACTAGCTACACCGGGGAGCTGTTTTTT	CASRRTSYTGELFF	TRBV9	many	TRBJ2-2	TRBD2
TGTGCCAGCAGCCAAGATGTGACTAGCCGTCCTACGCAGTTCTTC	CASSQDVTSRPTQFF	TRBV4-2	NA	TRBJ2-1	TRBD2
TGTGCCAGCAGTTTTCAGGGGGCTAGTTCACCCCTCCACTTT	CASSFQGASSPLHF	TRBV28	NA	TRBJ1-6	TRBD1
TGTGCCAGCAGCCCTAATCAACGACTAGCGGGAGAATTTTTGACCGGGGAGCTGTTTTTT	CASSPNQRLAGEFLTGELFF	TRBV3-1/TRBV3-2	once	TRBJ2-2	TRBD2
TGTGCCAGCAGCTTGGCTTCCCAGGGGGAAAAGGCCATATATTTT	CASSLASQGEKAIYF	TRBV5-4	NA	TRBJ1-3	TRBD1
TGTGCCAGCAGCCAGCTGGAGAGAGGGAATTCACCCCTCCACTTT	CASSQLERGNSPLHF	TRBV3-1/TRBV3-2	NA	TRBJ1-6	NA
TGTGCCAGCAGCTTACAGGCTAGCGGGAGATTTGGCTACAATGAGCAGTTCTTC	CASSLQASGRFGYNEQFF	TRBV7-2	NA	TRBJ2-1	TRBD2
TGCGCCAGCAGCCAAGATTGGCCAGGGGGCTCCTACGAGCAGTACTTC	CASSQDWPGGSYEQYF	TRBV4-1	once	TRBJ2-7	TRBD1
TGTGCCAGCAGCTTCGCCCTATCTGACTACACCTTC	CASSFALSDYTF	TRBV5-6	NA	TRBJ1-2	NA
TGTGCCAGCAGTTTAGGTAGTTCACCCCTCCACTTT	CASSLGSSPLHF	TRBV28	NA	TRBJ1-6	NA
TGTGCCAGCAGCTTAGGCCTAGTACGAGAACAGTACTTC	CASSLGLVREQYF	TRBV7-2	NA	TRBJ2-7	NA
TGTGCCAGCAGCCAAGACCCTAGCGGGACGCAAGAGACCCAGTACTTC	CASSQDPSGTQETQYF	TRBV4-2	NA	TRBJ2-5	TRBD2
TGTGCCAGTAGTATTTGGTGGGGGGAGAGCACCGGGGAGCTGTTTTTT	CASSIWWGESTGELFF	TRBV19	NA	TRBJ2-2	NA
TGTGCCAGCAGTTCACACTCACAGGCGTTCTATGGCTACACCTTC	CASSSHSQAFYGYTF	TRBV28	NA	TRBJ1-2	NA
TGTGCCAGCTCCCAGGGACAGTCAAATCAGCCCCAGCATTTT	CASSQGQSNQPQHF	TRBV18	NA	TRBJ1-5	TRBD1
TGCAGTGCTAGTGGGACAGGGGGCTGGGTTAGGGGCTACACCTTC	CSASGTGGWVRGYTF	TRBV20-1	NA	TRBJ1-2	TRBD1
TGTGCCTGGAGTAGTGGGGCTCGAAACACCATATATTTT	CAWSSGARNTIYF	TRBV30	NA	TRBJ1-3	NA
TGTGCCAGCAGCCCCGGTCCAAAGAACACCGGGGAGCTGTTTTTT	CASSPGPKNTGELFF	TRBV7-9	NA	TRBJ2-2	NA
TGCAGCGTTTCGGGAGCGGGAGTATCAGAGACCCAGTACTTC	CSVSGAGVSETQYF	TRBV29-1	NA	TRBJ2-5	TRBD2
TGTGCCAGTAGTAAAGAATGGACAGGGACCCAGGTTGGAGGCTACACCTTC	CASSKEWTGTQVGGYTF	TRBV19	few	TRBJ1-2	TRBD1
TGTGCCAGCAGTTACTCGAGAGAAAGTAGAAACAATGAGCAGTTCTTC	CASSYSRESRNNEQFF	TRBV6-5	NA	TRBJ2-1	NA
TGTGCCAGTAGTATCGTCTCGGGGACATTCGCTACTAACTATGGCTACACCTTC	CASSIVSGTFATNYGYTF	TRBV19	NA	TRBJ1-2	NA
TGTGCCAGCTCACCCGGACAGGTCAATCAGCCCCAGCATTTT	CASSPGQVNQPQHF	TRBV18	NA	TRBJ1-5	TRBD1
TGTGCCAGCAAGACCGTTGCCCAGGGAAAGGCTGAAGCTTTCTTT	CASKTVAQGKAEAFF	TRBV6-4	NA	TRBJ1-1	NA
TGCGCCAGCAGCCAAGAGAACACCATGAACACTGAAGCTTTCTTT	CASSQENTMNTEAFF	TRBV4-1	NA	TRBJ1-1	NA
TGTGCCAGCAGCCCGCGGACTAGCGGGATGCCTTTCACAGATACGCAGTATTTT	CASSPRTSGMPFTDTQYF	TRBV9	few	TRBJ2-3	TRBD2